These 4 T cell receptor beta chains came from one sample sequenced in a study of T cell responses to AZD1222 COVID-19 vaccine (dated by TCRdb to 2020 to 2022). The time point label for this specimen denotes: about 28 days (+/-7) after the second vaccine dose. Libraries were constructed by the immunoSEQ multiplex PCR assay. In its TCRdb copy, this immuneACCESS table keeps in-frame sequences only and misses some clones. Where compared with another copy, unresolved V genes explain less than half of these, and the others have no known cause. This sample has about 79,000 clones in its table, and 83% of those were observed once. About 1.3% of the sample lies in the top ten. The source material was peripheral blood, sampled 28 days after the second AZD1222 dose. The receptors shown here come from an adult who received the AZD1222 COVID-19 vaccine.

For the CDR3, the DNA is TGTGCCAGCAGCACCCGACAGCCCTCAGGGAGTACGCAGTATTTT. The encoded protein is CASSTRQPSGSTQYF. This chain uses TRBV13 with TRBJ2-3; D may correspond to TRBD1 or TRBD2 (5 bases each). The CDR3 is 15 amino acids. Trimming removed 5 bases from V and 8 bases from J, with 20 bases in between. CDR1 is PRHDT and CDR2 is FYEKMQ in the germline V gene (reference sequence).

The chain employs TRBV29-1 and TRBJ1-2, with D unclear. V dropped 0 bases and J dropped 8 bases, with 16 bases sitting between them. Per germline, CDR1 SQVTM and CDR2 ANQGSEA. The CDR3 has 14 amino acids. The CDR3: CSVEDYSGLSGYTF. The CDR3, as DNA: TGCAGCGTTGAAGATTACTCCGGTCTCTCCGGCTACACCTTC.

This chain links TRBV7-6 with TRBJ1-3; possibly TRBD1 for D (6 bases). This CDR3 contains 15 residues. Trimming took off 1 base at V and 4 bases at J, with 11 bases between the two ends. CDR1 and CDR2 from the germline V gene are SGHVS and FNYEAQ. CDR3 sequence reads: CASSLGQGTGNTIYF. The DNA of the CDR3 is TGTGCCAGCAGCTTAGGGCAGGGGACAGGAAACACCATATATTTT.

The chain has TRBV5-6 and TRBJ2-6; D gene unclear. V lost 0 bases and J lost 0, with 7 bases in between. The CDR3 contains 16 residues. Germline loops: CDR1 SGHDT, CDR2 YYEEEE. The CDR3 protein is CASSLVDGSGANVLTF. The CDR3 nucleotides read TGTGCCAGCAGCTTGGTTGACGGCTCTGGGGCCAACGTCCTGACTTTC.